This T cell receptor (beta chain) was captured by sequencing in a study of chemoradiotherapy in HPV16-positive cancers. For the study at large: Candidate HPV-specific clones and shared TCR motifs came from two HPV16-positive patients. Findings and limits, study-wide: Functional assays defining HPV-specific T cells used only a couple of HPV16-positive patients. Candidate HPV-specific clones and E7-related TCR motifs grew in tumor during treatment. In HPV16-positive patients, HPV-responsive T-cell expansion tracked better recurrence-free survival.

Clones were read by immunoSEQ multiplex PCR, and TCRdb kept only the in-frame ones, dropping some. Here the sample spans about 7,900 clones, roughly 75% being singletons. The sample holds one count of this clone. Its specificity is unknown. Germline CDR1 reads GTSNPN; CDR2 reads SVGIG (reference sequence). V lost 4 bases, J lost 10 bases, and 19 bases lay in between. CDR3 length equals 13 residues. Collection of the sample occurred from a patient who underwent chemoradiotherapy. This chain connects TRBV30 to TRBJ1-1, with D maybe TRBD1 (5 bases). The receptor was isolated from a human donor with HPV-associated anogenital cancer. The DNA of the CDR3 is TGTGCCTGGATCGGGGCAGATTCCTCCCCAGCTTTCTTT. Translation gives CAWIGADSSPAFF.